Here is one T cell receptor (beta chain) with its context. The source of the sample is a study of blood T cell repertoires in COVID-19. Study summary: Samples representing acute and convalescent COVID-19 were sourced from the United States, Italy and Spain.

The table came from immunoSEQ multiplex PCR; TCRdb's copy has only in-frame clones and leaves some out. This sample has under 60,000 clones, with about 89% found just once. This receptor was obtained from a man aged 55 to 70 with acute or convalescent COVID-19. The sample was peripheral blood.

CDR3 loop: CASSEVLGQGLNTEAFF. The CDR3 bases are TGTGCCAGCAGTGAAGTCCTAGGACAGGGATTGAACACTGAAGCTTTCTTT. The chain combines TRBV6-1 with TRBJ1-1; 8 bases line up with TRBD1. Trimming cost V 1 base and J 0 bases; bases outside gene matches: 7. Germline V lookup: CDR1 MNHNS, CDR2 SASEGT. The CDR3 covers 17 residues.